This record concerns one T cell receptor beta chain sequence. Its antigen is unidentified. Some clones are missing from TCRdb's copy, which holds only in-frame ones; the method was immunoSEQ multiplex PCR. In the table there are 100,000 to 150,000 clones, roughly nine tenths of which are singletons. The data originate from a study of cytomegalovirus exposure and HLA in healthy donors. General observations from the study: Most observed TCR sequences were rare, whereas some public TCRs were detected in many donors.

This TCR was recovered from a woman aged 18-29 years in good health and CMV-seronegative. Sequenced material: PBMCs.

The CDR3 nucleotides read TGTGCCAGCTCAGCCCGGGACAGGGTTTATGGCTACACCTTC. It is translated as CASSARDRVYGYTF. This sequence joins TRBV18 and TRBJ1-2; 9 positions agree with TRBD1. CDR3 length: 14 amino acids. From germline, CDR1 is KGHSH and CDR2 LQKENI. V dropped 5 bases and J dropped 5; count of bases not matched to a gene: 6.